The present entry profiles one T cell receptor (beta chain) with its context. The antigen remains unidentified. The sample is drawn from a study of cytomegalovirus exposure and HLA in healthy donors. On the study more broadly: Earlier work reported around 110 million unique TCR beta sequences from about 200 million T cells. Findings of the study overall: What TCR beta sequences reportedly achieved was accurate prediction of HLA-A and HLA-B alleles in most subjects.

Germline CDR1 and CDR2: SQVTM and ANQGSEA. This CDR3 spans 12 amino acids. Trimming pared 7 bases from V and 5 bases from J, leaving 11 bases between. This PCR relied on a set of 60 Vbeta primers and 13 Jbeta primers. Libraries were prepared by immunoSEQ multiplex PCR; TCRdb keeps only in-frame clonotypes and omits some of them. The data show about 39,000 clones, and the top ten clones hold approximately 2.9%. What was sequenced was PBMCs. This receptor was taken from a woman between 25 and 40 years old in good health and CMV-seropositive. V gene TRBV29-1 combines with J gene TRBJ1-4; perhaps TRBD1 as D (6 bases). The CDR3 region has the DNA TGCAGCGCCAGGACAGTAAATGAAAAACTGTTTTTT. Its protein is CSARTVNEKLFF.